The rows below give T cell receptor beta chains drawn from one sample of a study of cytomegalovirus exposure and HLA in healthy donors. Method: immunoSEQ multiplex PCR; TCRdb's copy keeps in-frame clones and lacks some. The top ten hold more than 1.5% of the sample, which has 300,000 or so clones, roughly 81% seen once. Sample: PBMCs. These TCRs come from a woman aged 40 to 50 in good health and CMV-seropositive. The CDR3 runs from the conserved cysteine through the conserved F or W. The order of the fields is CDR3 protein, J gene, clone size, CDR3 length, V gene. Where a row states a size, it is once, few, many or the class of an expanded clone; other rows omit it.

CDR3 protein: CASSLAIGTGISGANVLTF; J gene: TRBJ2-6; clone size: -; CDR3 length: 19; V gene: TRBV11-3
CDR3 protein: CASSLHGGGPYNEQFF; J gene: TRBJ2-1; clone size: -; CDR3 length: 16; V gene: TRBV11-3
CDR3 protein: CASSWAVSGLDSPLHF; J gene: TRBJ1-6; clone size: -; CDR3 length: 16; V gene: TRBV5-1
CDR3 protein: CASSPGQHYGYTF; J gene: TRBJ1-2; clone size: -; CDR3 length: 13; V gene: TRBV14
CDR3 protein: CASSVGGGGGSSNEQFF; J gene: TRBJ2-1; clone size: -; CDR3 length: 17; V gene: TRBV9
CDR3 protein: CASSLESAGEQYF; J gene: TRBJ2-7; clone size: -; CDR3 length: 13; V gene: TRBV7-9
CDR3 protein: CASSLARTSYEQYF; J gene: TRBJ2-7; clone size: -; CDR3 length: 14; V gene: TRBV7-2
CDR3 protein: CASSFSGVSSYEQYF; J gene: TRBJ2-7; clone size: -; CDR3 length: 15; V gene: TRBV28
CDR3 protein: CASRPDIYSYNEQFF; J gene: TRBJ2-1; clone size: once; CDR3 length: 15; V gene: TRBV28
CDR3 protein: CASSPTRANEQFF; J gene: TRBJ2-1; clone size: -; CDR3 length: 13; V gene: TRBV11-3
CDR3 protein: CSVEDRGTEAFF; J gene: TRBJ1-1; clone size: -; CDR3 length: 12; V gene: TRBV29-1
CDR3 protein: CASSKDTTGELFF; J gene: TRBJ2-2; clone size: -; CDR3 length: 13; V gene: TRBV11-3
CDR3 protein: CASSQVGGQRYEQYF; J gene: -; clone size: -; CDR3 length: 15; V gene: TRBV4-2
CDR3 protein: CASSSRGLGNTEAFF; J gene: TRBJ1-1; clone size: -; CDR3 length: 15; V gene: TRBV11-2
CDR3 protein: CASSSSGTGPLEQYF; J gene: TRBJ2-7; clone size: -; CDR3 length: 15; V gene: TRBV28
CDR3 protein: CASSLWTGITDTQYF; J gene: TRBJ2-3; clone size: -; CDR3 length: 15; V gene: TRBV5-1
CDR3 protein: CASSPGTGRVGQPQHF; J gene: TRBJ1-5; clone size: -; CDR3 length: 16; V gene: TRBV7-6
CDR3 protein: CASSPTWGGNQPQHF; J gene: TRBJ1-5; clone size: -; CDR3 length: 15; V gene: TRBV7-8
CDR3 protein: CASSGTDRVYGYTF; J gene: TRBJ1-2; clone size: -; CDR3 length: 14; V gene: TRBV28
CDR3 protein: CAISVAGEGAYNEQFF; J gene: TRBJ2-1; clone size: -; CDR3 length: 16; V gene: TRBV10-3
CDR3 protein: CASSSGRDLGQIVPDYEQYF; J gene: TRBJ2-7; clone size: -; CDR3 length: 20; V gene: TRBV7-6
CDR3 protein: CASSKMVGGGAYEQYF; J gene: TRBJ2-7; clone size: -; CDR3 length: 16; V gene: TRBV19
CDR3 protein: CASTRGGQGADTQYF; J gene: TRBJ2-3; clone size: few; CDR3 length: 15; V gene: TRBV7-2
CDR3 protein: CASSLTGGRLAGEQFF; J gene: TRBJ2-1; clone size: -; CDR3 length: 16; V gene: TRBV27
CDR3 protein: CASSLAGGGETQYF; J gene: TRBJ2-5; clone size: -; CDR3 length: 14; V gene: TRBV7-9
CDR3 protein: CASRRLVGNEQFF; J gene: TRBJ2-1; clone size: -; CDR3 length: 13; V gene: TRBV6-1
CDR3 protein: CAWSTATGGGETQYF; J gene: TRBJ2-5; clone size: -; CDR3 length: 15; V gene: TRBV30
CDR3 protein: CAIRGQVSYEQYF; J gene: TRBJ2-7; clone size: -; CDR3 length: 13; V gene: TRBV10-3
CDR3 protein: CAWSVLAANEQFF; J gene: TRBJ2-1; clone size: -; CDR3 length: 13; V gene: TRBV30
CDR3 protein: CASRSPGGPSYEQYF; J gene: TRBJ2-7; clone size: -; CDR3 length: 15; V gene: TRBV5-1
CDR3 protein: CASNKQGALGEAFF; J gene: TRBJ1-1; clone size: -; CDR3 length: 14; V gene: TRBV2
CDR3 protein: CASSVAAGGWDEQFF; J gene: TRBJ2-1; clone size: -; CDR3 length: 15; V gene: TRBV9
CDR3 protein: CASSSLAGGNNEQFF; J gene: TRBJ2-1; clone size: once; CDR3 length: 15; V gene: TRBV19
CDR3 protein: CASSLIGDLDYGYTF; J gene: TRBJ1-2; clone size: -; CDR3 length: 15; V gene: TRBV5-5
CDR3 protein: CASSGANSPLHF; J gene: TRBJ1-6; clone size: -; CDR3 length: 12; V gene: TRBV28
CDR3 protein: CSSSQPTTGSGNTIYF; J gene: TRBJ1-3; clone size: -; CDR3 length: 16; V gene: TRBV7-9
CDR3 protein: CASLQGAPYEQYF; J gene: -; clone size: -; CDR3 length: 13; V gene: TRBV28
CDR3 protein: CASSFRGTGLTNYGYTF; J gene: TRBJ1-2; clone size: -; CDR3 length: 17; V gene: TRBV27
CDR3 protein: CASSLALASAYEQYF; J gene: TRBJ2-7; clone size: -; CDR3 length: 15; V gene: TRBV7-2
CDR3 protein: CASSVGTGPEKLFF; J gene: TRBJ1-4; clone size: -; CDR3 length: 14; V gene: TRBV5-1
CDR3 protein: CASSLGGLSDEQYF; J gene: TRBJ2-7; clone size: -; CDR3 length: 14; V gene: TRBV7-9
CDR3 protein: CASGFTDTQYF; J gene: TRBJ2-3; clone size: -; CDR3 length: 11; V gene: TRBV9
CDR3 protein: CASRGLGQGYTEAFF; J gene: TRBJ1-1; clone size: -; CDR3 length: 15; V gene: TRBV5-6
CDR3 protein: CAWSTGPPGGQPQHF; J gene: TRBJ1-5; clone size: -; CDR3 length: 15; V gene: TRBV30
CDR3 protein: CASIKTGLAKNIQYF; J gene: TRBJ2-4; clone size: -; CDR3 length: 15; V gene: TRBV6-1